Each of the 17 T cell receptor beta chains below was sequenced from the same sample in a study of early T cells in non-severe SARS-CoV-2 infection. In TCRdb, the 5' RACE reads were re-called with MiXCR into one record per CDR3 protein. The data hold 75,000 to 100,000 distinct CDR3 sequences, with under 15% observed a single time. Sequences were obtained from whole blood. All receptors derive from an adult who was a healthcare worker with PCR-confirmed SARS-CoV-2 infection or an uninfected control (not recorded which).

This clonotype was recorded a few times. The chain links TRBV29-1 to TRBJ2-1; D not resolved. The CDR3 covers 12 residues. Germline values: CDR1 SQVTM, CDR2 ANQGSEA. V was trimmed by 3 bases and J by 7 bases, leaving 10 bases between them. The CDR3 sequence: CSVDPGRNEQFF. The CDR3 DNA sequence: TGCAGCGTTGATCCCGGCCGAAATGAGCAGTTCTTC.

Only a few counts were recorded for this clonotype. This chain connects TRBV19 to TRBJ1-2; unclear D gene. Germline V gives CDR1 LNHDA, CDR2 SQIVND (reference sequence). The CDR3 length is 14 residues. V gave up 6 bases and J gave up 1 base, with 12 bases separating them. CDR3 nucleotides: TGTGCCAGTAGAGCTCCTCGAGGTAACTATGGCTACACCTTC. Its protein is CASRAPRGNYGYTF.

The chain joins TRBV7-6 to TRBJ1-3; the D is unclear. Trimming cost V 5 bases and J 8 bases, with 13 bases left between them. From germline, CDR1 is SGHVS and CDR2 FNYEAQ. The length of the CDR3 is 13 residues. For the CDR3, the DNA is TGTGCCAGCAGCCTCCTAGGCACGGACACCATATATTTT. It specifies CASSLLGTDTIYF.

There are a few counts of this clonotype. V gene TRBV11-2 combines with J gene TRBJ2-5; D is uncertain. The CDR3 consists of 11 residues. Germline V gives CDR1 SGHAT, CDR2 FQNNGV. Trimming stripped 0 bases from V and 11 bases from J, with 7 bases between. Here the CDR3 reads CASSLDSAQYF. CDR3 nucleotide sequence: TGTGCCAGCAGCTTAGACTCCGCGCAGTACTTC.

V usage is TRBV5-1 and J usage is TRBJ2-1; 9 nucleotides line up with TRBD2. CDR3 length equals 13 residues. V dropped 1 base and J dropped 15; count of bases not matched to a gene: 8. Germline loops: CDR1 SGHRS, CDR2 YFSETQ. The CDR3 DNA is TGCGCCAGCAGCTTGCTTAGCGGGAGTGGAGGGTTCTTC. It yields the protein CASSLLSGSGGFF. The full variable domain, in which reference TRBV5-1 and TRBJ2-1 provide the parts outside the CDR3, is KAGVTQTPRYLIKTRGQQVTLSCSPISGHRSVSWYQQTPGQGLQFLFEYFSETQRNKGNFPGRFSGRQFSNSRSEMNVSTLELGDSALYLCASSLLSGSGGFFGPGTRLTVL.

The chain couples TRBV28 to TRBJ2-3; 9 bases line up with TRBD2. V lost 5 bases and J lost 2; bases outside the gene matches: 2. CDR1 and CDR2 from the germline V gene are MDHEN and SYDVKM. The CDR3 has 14 residues. CDR3 sequence: CASSLAGITDTQYF. The CDR3, as DNA: TGTGCCAGCAGTCTAGCGGGGATCACAGATACGCAGTATTTT. The full variable domain, completed using reference TRBV28 and TRBJ2-3, is DVKVTQSSRYLVKRTGEKVFLECVQDMDHENMFWYRQDPGLGLRLIYFSYDVKMKEKGDIPEGYSVSREKKERFSLILESASTNQTSMYLCASSLAGITDTQYFGPGTRLTVL.

This clonotype has only a few counts. The V and J genes are TRBV30 and TRBJ2-7, with 8 positions matching TRBD2. The CDR3 loop spans 13 amino acids. Trimming removed 4 bases from V and 3 bases from J; junction bases left unmatched: 5. In germline, CDR1 is GTSNPN, CDR2 SVGIG (reference sequence). The CDR3 is CAWNGAGVYEQYF. As DNA, the CDR3 is TGTGCCTGGAATGGAGCGGGAGTCTACGAGCAGTACTTC.

This clonotype was seen at least ten times. J is TRBJ2-4 and V is TRBV5-1; TRBD2 agrees at 8 bases. The germline V gene has CDR1 SGHRS and CDR2 YFSETQ. V lost 4 bases and J lost 0; bases outside the gene matches: 9. This CDR3 is built from 17 residues. CDR3 amino acids: CASSAGTRGLAKNIQYF. In DNA, the CDR3 is TGCGCCAGCAGCGCCGGGACTAGGGGGTTAGCCAAAAACATTCAGTACTTC. The whole variable domain, remainder taken from reference TRBV5-1 and TRBJ2-4, is KAGVTQTPRYLIKTRGQQVTLSCSPISGHRSVSWYQQTPGQGLQFLFEYFSETQRNKGNFPGRFSGRQFSNSRSEMNVSTLELGDSALYLCASSAGTRGLAKNIQYFGAGTRLSVL.

This clonotype is medium-sized by share. The chain carries TRBV29-1 and TRBJ1-5; D remains ambiguous. Trimming shortened V by 4 bases and J by 5 bases, and 3 bases separated the two germline ends. Looked up from germline, CDR1 is SQVTM and CDR2 is ANQGSEA. The CDR3 length is 10 residues. For the CDR3, the DNA is TGCAGCGTTGGGGATCAGCCCCAGCATTTT. Protein sequence: CSVGDQPQHF.

CDR3 loop: CASSLRGPESSGNTIYF. In nucleotides, the CDR3 is TGCGCCAGCAGCCTCAGGGGCCCCGAAAGCTCTGGAAACACCATATATTTT. V gene TRBV4-1 combines with J gene TRBJ1-3; TRBD1 is a possible D gene (6 bases). The V end lost 4 bases, the J end lost 0 bases, and 16 bases lay between the germline ends. CDR3 length equals 17 residues. Germline V gene data show CDR1 as MGHRA and CDR2 as YSYEKL.

This clonotype was detected only a few times. The CDR3 DNA reads as TGTGCCAGCAGACAGAGCGGGAGAGACACAGATACGCAGTATTTT. As protein: CASRQSGRDTDTQYF. V and J are TRBV28 and TRBJ2-3, with 8 bases fitting TRBD2. Trimming at V came to 6 bases and at J to 2 bases, leaving 7 bases not matched to a gene. The CDR3 has 15 amino acids. Per germline, CDR1 MDHEN and CDR2 SYDVKM.

The chain uses TRBV18 and TRBJ2-7; 8 bases line up with TRBD1. The germline V gene has CDR1 KGHSH and CDR2 LQKENI. After removal of 2 bases from V and 0 bases from J, the junction contained 3 bases not matched to a gene. The length of the CDR3 is 15 residues. CDR3 DNA sequence: TGTGCCAGCTCACCATGGGACAGGAGCTCCTACGAGCAGTACTTC. It specifies CASSPWDRSSYEQYF. The entire variable domain, with the rest obtained from reference TRBV18 and TRBJ2-7, is as follows: NAGVMQNPRHLVRRRGQEARLRCSPMKGHSHVYWYRQLPEEGLKFMVYLQKENIIDESGMPKERFSAEFPKEGPSILRIQQVVRGDSAAYFCASSPWDRSSYEQYFGPGTRLTVT.

This sequence joins TRBV11-2 and TRBJ2-2, with D uncertain. With 0 bases removed from V and 7 bases from J, the gap between germline ends came to 6 bases. The CDR3 loop spans 13 amino acids. Looked up from germline, CDR1 is SGHAT and CDR2 is FQNNGV. For the CDR3, the DNA is TGTGCCAGCAGCTTAGAGCCGGGCGGGGAGCTGTTTTTT. It translates to CASSLEPGGELFF.

The chain carries TRBV5-4 and TRBJ2-7; a weak D match, TRBD1 (6 bases). The V gene's germline CDR1 is SGHNT and CDR2 YYREEE (reference sequence). Trimming shortened V by 5 bases and J by 2 bases, and 17 bases separated the two germline ends. This CDR3 comprises 15 residues. The CDR3 protein is CASRTDGGSAYEQYF. The CDR3 region has the DNA TGTGCCAGCAGAACCGATGGGGGCTCAGCCTACGAGCAGTACTTC. Using reference TRBV5-4 and TRBJ2-7 for the parts outside the CDR3, the full variable domain is ETGVTQSPTHLIKTRGQQVTLRCSSQSGHNTVSWYQQALGQGPQFIFQYYREEENGRGNFPPRFSGLQFPNYSSELNVNALELDDSALYLCASRTDGGSAYEQYFGPGTRLTVT.

There are a few counts of this clonotype. V gene TRBV12-3 or TRBV12-4 combines with J gene TRBJ1-2; 7 bases are a match to TRBD1. The J segment lost 2 bases and the V segment lost 4 bases, leaving 4 bases of the junction unmatched. The length of the CDR3 is 14 residues. The CDR3 DNA reads TGTGCCAGCAGTTCGGGACAGATCAACTATGGCTACACCTTC. This gives the protein CASSSGQINYGYTF.

This chain connects TRBV12-3 or TRBV12-4 to TRBJ2-2; D not resolved. This CDR3 is 14 amino acids long. V was shortened by 3 bases and J by 7 bases, with 12 bases between the two germline ends. This chain's CDR3 is CASSFKAFDGELFF. The CDR3 DNA reads TGTGCCAGCAGTTTCAAGGCCTTTGACGGGGAGCTGTTTTTT.

This clonotype has a single count. This chain joins TRBV5-1 and TRBJ2-6, with unresolved D. The V gene's germline CDR1 is SGHRS and CDR2 YFSETQ. With 4 bases removed from V and 3 bases from J, the gap between germline ends came to 20 bases. The CDR3 runs to 18 residues. The CDR3 nucleotides are TGCGCCAGCAGCAAATTTGACGGCCGTACCCTTGGGGCCAACGTCCTGACTTTC. Translated: CASSKFDGRTLGANVLTF. The variable domain in full, completed from reference TRBV5-1 and TRBJ2-6, reads KAGVTQTPRYLIKTRGQQVTLSCSPISGHRSVSWYQQTPGQGLQFLFEYFSETQRNKGNFPGRFSGRQFSNSRSEMNVSTLELGDSALYLCASSKFDGRTLGANVLTFGAGSRLTVL.